This T cell receptor beta chain was captured in a study of beta chain features in type 1 diabetes. Study-wide findings and caveats: VDJ junctions in type 1 diabetes patients carried more deletions and fewer insertions. The study found that naive, central memory and Treg TCRB repertoires appeared more similar in patients than in healthy donors.

As regards this clone: What it binds is not known.

Heparinised blood was drawn once per donor, averaging around 120 mL. Sorted populations all had greater than 98% purity. Losses at the gene ends were 9 bases for V and 3 bases for J; bases not matched to a gene: 5. Germline V CDR1 and CDR2: MDHEN, SYDVKM. The CDR3 sequence is 12 residues long. Every bit of the isolated RNA underwent reverse transcription, so sequencing read expressed TCRB transcripts. The assay was immunoSEQ multiplex PCR, and TCRdb's table has in-frame clones only and misses some. The sample includes around 140,000 clones, less than 11% of them seen just once. This chain connects TRBV28 to TRBJ2-7, with 7 bases fitting TRBD2. The material sequenced was naive CD4+ T cells from blood. The TCR sequence derives from a man in his late teens or twenties in good health. CDR3 in amino acids: CASMGGYYEQYF. The DNA of the CDR3 is TGTGCCAGTATGGGGGGGTACTACGAGCAGTACTTC.